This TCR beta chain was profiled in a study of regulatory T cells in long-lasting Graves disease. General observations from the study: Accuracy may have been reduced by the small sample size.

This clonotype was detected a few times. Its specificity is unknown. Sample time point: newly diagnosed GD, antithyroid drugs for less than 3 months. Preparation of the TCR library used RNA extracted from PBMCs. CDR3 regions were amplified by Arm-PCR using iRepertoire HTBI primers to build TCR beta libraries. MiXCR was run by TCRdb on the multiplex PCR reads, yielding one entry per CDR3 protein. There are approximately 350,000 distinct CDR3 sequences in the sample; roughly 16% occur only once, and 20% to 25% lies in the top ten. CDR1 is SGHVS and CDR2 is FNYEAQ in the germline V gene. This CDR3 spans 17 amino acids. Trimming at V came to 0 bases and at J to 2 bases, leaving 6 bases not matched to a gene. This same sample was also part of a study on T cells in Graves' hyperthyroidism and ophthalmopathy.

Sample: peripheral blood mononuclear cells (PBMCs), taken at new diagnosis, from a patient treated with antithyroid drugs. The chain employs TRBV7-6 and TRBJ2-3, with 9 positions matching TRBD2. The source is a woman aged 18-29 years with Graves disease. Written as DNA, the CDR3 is TGTGCCAGCAGCTTAGCTGCTAGCGGGACCGCCACAGATACGCAGTATTTT. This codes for CASSLAASGTATDTQYF.